The sequence of this T cell receptor (beta chain) was determined in a study of OX40 agonist ivuxolimab in advanced cancers. Trimming stripped 3 bases from V and 1 base from J, with 10 bases between. Germline V gene data show CDR1 as MNHNS and CDR2 as SASEGT. The length of the CDR3 is 15 residues. The assay was immunoSEQ multiplex PCR, and TCRdb's table has in-frame clones only and misses some. Altogether fewer than 25,000 clones are present, around 79% being singletons, with the ten largest covering 15% to 20%. Sample: CD4+ or CD8+ T cells sorted from blood, taken in a trial of the OX40 agonist ivuxolimab. The chain is built from TRBV6-1 and TRBJ2-4; TRBD2 might be the D (6 bases). This clonotype was sampled from an adult with an advanced solid tumor such as melanoma, head and neck, liver or kidney cancer. The CDR3 nucleotides read TGTGCCAGCAGTGACCCGGGAGAGGCCAAAAACATTCAGTACTTC. Translated, it gives CASSDPGEAKNIQYF.